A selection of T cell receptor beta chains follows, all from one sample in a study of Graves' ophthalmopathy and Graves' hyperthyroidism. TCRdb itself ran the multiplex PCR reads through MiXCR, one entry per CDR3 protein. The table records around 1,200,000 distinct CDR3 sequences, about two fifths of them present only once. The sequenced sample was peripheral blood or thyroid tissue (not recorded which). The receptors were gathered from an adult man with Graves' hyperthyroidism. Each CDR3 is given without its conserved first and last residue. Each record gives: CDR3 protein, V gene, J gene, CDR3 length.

CDR3: ASSVADMAYEQY
V: TRBV7-9
J: TRBJ2-7
length: 12

CDR3: ASRETGVGYGYT
V: TRBV2
J: TRBJ1-2
length: 12

CDR3: SAGEGRGTEAF
V: TRBV20-1
J: TRBJ1-1
length: 11

CDR3: ASGKWTGPDTEAF
V: TRBV12-5
J: TRBJ1-1
length: 13

CDR3: SAIWTGGGDYGYT
V: TRBV20-1
J: TRBJ1-2
length: 13

CDR3: ASSQGGQGVYEQY
V: TRBV9
J: TRBJ2-7
length: 13

CDR3: ASMTGTSGSIDTQY
V: TRBV7-8
J: TRBJ2-3
length: 14

CDR3: ASSQDILAGGGEQY
V: TRBV4-3
J: TRBJ2-7
length: 14

CDR3: ASMGETEAF
V: TRBV7-9
J: TRBJ1-1
length: 9

CDR3: ASRPGTGNREQY
V: TRBV10-3
J: TRBJ2-7
length: 12

CDR3: ASSLYELYGYT
V: TRBV12-3/TRBV12-4
J: TRBJ1-2
length: 11

CDR3: ASSLDLFGQPGYGYA
V: TRBV7-2
J: TRBJ1-2
length: 15

CDR3: ASSEGRNTGELF
V: TRBV25-1
J: TRBJ2-2
length: 12

CDR3: ASRLQDSPLH
V: TRBV12-3/TRBV12-4
J: TRBJ1-6
length: 10

CDR3: ASSHNEKLF
V: TRBV12-3/TRBV12-4
J: TRBJ1-4
length: 9

CDR3: ASSIGQGDFYEQY
V: TRBV19
J: TRBJ2-7
length: 13

CDR3: ATSPRPSGLSYKQY
V: TRBV15
J: TRBJ2-7
length: 14

CDR3: ASSVGLAGGSTGELF
V: TRBV9
J: TRBJ2-2
length: 15

CDR3: ASSSARLYEQY
V: TRBV19
J: TRBJ2-7
length: 11

CDR3: ASSPGTVNEKLF
V: TRBV7-9
J: TRBJ1-4
length: 12

CDR3: SDIGRSI
V: TRBV20-1
J: TRBJ2-7
length: 7

CDR3: ASSPSHGQY
V: TRBV12-3/TRBV12-4
J: TRBJ2-7
length: 9

CDR3: ASSFNFWGSSYNSPLH
V: TRBV12-3/TRBV12-4
J: TRBJ1-6
length: 16

CDR3: SVDWGVTGGYGYT
V: TRBV29-1
J: TRBJ1-2
length: 13

CDR3: ASSSPDRGRLAQH
V: TRBV5-6
J: TRBJ1-5
length: 13

CDR3: SASPGGGGGSYEQY
V: TRBV20-1
J: TRBJ2-7
length: 14

CDR3: ASSQLAGEETQY
V: TRBV4-1
J: TRBJ2-5
length: 12

CDR3: ASSFQLYGYT
V: TRBV28
J: TRBJ1-2
length: 10

CDR3: ASSRTVDYGYT
V: TRBV6-6
J: TRBJ1-2
length: 11

CDR3: ASSPSLAASRNDYGYT
V: TRBV11-2
J: TRBJ1-2
length: 16

CDR3: SVAQGTGANVLT
V: TRBV29-1
J: TRBJ2-6
length: 12

CDR3: ASSEFFGESQH
V: TRBV25-1
J: TRBJ1-5
length: 11

CDR3: ASSELGDRIYGYT
V: TRBV3-1
J: TRBJ1-2
length: 13

CDR3: ASSLERGPGELF
V: TRBV7-2
J: TRBJ2-2
length: 12